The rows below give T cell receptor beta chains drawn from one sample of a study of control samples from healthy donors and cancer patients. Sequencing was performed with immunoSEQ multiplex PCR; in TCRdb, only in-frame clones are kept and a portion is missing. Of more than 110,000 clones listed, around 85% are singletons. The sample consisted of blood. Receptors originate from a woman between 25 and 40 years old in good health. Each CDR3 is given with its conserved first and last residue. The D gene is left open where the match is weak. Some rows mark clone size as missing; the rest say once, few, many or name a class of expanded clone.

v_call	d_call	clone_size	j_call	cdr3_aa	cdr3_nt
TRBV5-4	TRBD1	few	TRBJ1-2	CASSSQTGYGYTF	TGTGCCAGCAGCTCTCAGACAGGGTATGGCTACACCTTC
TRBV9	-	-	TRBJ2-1	CASSVTGVGEQFF	TGTGCCAGCAGCGTCACGGGAGTCGGTGAGCAGTTCTTC
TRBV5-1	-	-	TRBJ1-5	CASSLDGGQPQHF	TGCGCCAGCAGCTTGGACGGAGGCCAGCCCCAGCATTTT
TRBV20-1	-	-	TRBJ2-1	CSASGPNEQFF	TGCAGTGCTAGCGGTCCCAATGAGCAGTTCTTC
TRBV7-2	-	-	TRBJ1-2	CASSTYRAGYGYTF	TGTGCCAGCAGCACCTACAGGGCGGGCTATGGCTACACCTTC
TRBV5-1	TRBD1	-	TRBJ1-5	CASSLRGREPQHF	TGCGCCAGCAGCCTCAGGGGGCGAGAGCCCCAGCATTTT
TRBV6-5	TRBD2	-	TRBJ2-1	CASSYRGSGSDEQFF	TGTGCCAGCAGTTACAGGGGAAGCGGGAGTGACGAGCAGTTCTTC
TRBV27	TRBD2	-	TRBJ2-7	CASSEGLAGYEQYF	TGTGCCAGCAGTGAGGGACTAGCGGGCTACGAGCAGTACTTC
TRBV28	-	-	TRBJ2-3	CASSPPGTQYF	TGTGCCAGCAGTCCTCCCGGTACGCAGTATTTT
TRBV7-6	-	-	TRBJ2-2	CASIQGAANTGELFF	TGTGCCAGCATCCAAGGCGCCGCGAACACCGGGGAGCTGTTTTTT
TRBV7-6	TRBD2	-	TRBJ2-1	CASSPTSGSLNEQFF	TGTGCCAGCAGCCCGACTAGCGGGAGTTTGAATGAGCAGTTCTTC
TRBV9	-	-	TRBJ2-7	CASSTTGAGEQYF	TGTGCCAGCAGCACAACGGGGGCTGGCGAGCAGTACTTC
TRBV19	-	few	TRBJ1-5	CASSITSNQPQHF	TGTGCCAGTAGTATCACTAGCAATCAGCCCCAGCATTTT
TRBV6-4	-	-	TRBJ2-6	CASSDSIGANVLTF	TGTGCCAGCAGTGACTCGATCGGGGCCAACGTCCTGACTTTC
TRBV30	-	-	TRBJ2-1	CAWSTGTPNYNEQFF	TGTGCCTGGAGTACCGGGACTCCTAACTACAATGAGCAGTTCTTC
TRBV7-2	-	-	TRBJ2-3	CASSLVDGSMETQYF	TGTGCCAGCAGCTTAGTAGATGGATCGATGGAGACGCAGTATTTT
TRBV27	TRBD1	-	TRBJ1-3	CASSSDRAGNTIYF	TGTGCCAGCAGTTCGGACAGGGCTGGAAACACCATATATTTT
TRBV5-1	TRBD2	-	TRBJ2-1	CASSYLAGASYNEQFF	TGCGCCAGCAGCTACCTAGCGGGAGCCTCCTACAATGAGCAGTTCTTC
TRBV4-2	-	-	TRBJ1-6	CASSQDGGTVYNSPLHF	TGTGCCAGCAGCCAAGATGGGGGGACGGTGTATAATTCACCCCTCCACTTT
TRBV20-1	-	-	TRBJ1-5	CSASSGPSSNQPQHF	TGCAGTGCTAGTTCGGGACCCTCTAGCAATCAGCCCCAGCATTTT
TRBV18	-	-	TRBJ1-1	CASSPAERGGMNTEAFF	TGTGCCAGCTCACCGGCGGAGAGGGGGGGAATGAACACTGAAGCTTTCTTT
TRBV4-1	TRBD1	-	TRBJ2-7	CASSQRGTVYEQYF	TGCGCCAGCAGCCAGCGAGGGACAGTCTACGAGCAGTACTTC
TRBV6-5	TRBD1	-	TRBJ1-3	CASSYSTGSGTIYF	TGTGCCAGCAGTTATTCGACAGGGAGCGGCACCATATATTTT
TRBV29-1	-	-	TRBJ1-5	CSVRTSNQPQHF	TGCAGCGTCCGCACTAGCAATCAGCCCCAGCATTTT
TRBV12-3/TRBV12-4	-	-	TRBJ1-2	CASTSQDIYGYTF	TGTGCCAGCACCTCCCAGGACATCTATGGCTACACCTTC
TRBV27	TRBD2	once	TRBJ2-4	CASTAGYIQYF	TGTGCCAGCACAGCGGGGTACATTCAGTACTTC
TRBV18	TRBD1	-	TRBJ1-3	CASSPTTGAGNTIYF	TGTGCCAGCTCACCGACGACAGGGGCTGGAAACACCATATATTTT
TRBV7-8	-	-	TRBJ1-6	CASSLAADSYNSPLHF	TGTGCCAGCAGCTTAGCGGCAGACTCCTATAATTCACCCCTCCACTTT
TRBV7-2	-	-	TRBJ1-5	CASSRIIGGGPQHF	TGTGCCAGCAGCCGGATCATTGGGGGTGGGCCCCAGCATTTT
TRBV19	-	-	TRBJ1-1	CASSIETAIGEAFF	TGTGCCAGTAGTATAGAAACAGCAATCGGGGAAGCTTTCTTT
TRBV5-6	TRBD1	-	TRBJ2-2	CASSRQGKLFF	TGTGCCAGCAGCCGACAGGGGAAGCTGTTTTTT
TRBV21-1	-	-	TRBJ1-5	CASNTGNQPQHF	TGTGCCAGCAATACAGGGAACCAGCCCCAGCATTTT
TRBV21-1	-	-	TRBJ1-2	CASISRDCGYTF	TGTGCCAGCATCTCCAGGGATTGCGGCTACACCTTC
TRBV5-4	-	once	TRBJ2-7	CASSLEREQYF	TGTGCCAGCAGCCTCGAGCGCGAGCAGTACTTC
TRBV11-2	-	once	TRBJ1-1	CASSLHENTEAFF	TGTGCCAGCAGCTTACACGAGAACACTGAAGCTTTCTTT